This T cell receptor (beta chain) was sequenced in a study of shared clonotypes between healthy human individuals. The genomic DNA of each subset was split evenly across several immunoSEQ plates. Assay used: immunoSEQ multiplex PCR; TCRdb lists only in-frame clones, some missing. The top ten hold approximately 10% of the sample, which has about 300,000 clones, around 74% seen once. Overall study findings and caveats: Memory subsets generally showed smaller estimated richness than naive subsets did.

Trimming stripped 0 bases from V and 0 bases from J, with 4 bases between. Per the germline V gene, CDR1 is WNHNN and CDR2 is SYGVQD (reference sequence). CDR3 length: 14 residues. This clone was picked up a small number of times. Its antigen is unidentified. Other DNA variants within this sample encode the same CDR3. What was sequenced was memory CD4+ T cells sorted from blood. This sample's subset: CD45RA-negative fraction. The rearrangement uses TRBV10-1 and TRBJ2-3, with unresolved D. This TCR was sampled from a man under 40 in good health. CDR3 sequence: CASSESQSTDTQYF. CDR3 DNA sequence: TGCGCCAGCAGTGAGTCTCAGAGCACAGATACGCAGTATTTT.